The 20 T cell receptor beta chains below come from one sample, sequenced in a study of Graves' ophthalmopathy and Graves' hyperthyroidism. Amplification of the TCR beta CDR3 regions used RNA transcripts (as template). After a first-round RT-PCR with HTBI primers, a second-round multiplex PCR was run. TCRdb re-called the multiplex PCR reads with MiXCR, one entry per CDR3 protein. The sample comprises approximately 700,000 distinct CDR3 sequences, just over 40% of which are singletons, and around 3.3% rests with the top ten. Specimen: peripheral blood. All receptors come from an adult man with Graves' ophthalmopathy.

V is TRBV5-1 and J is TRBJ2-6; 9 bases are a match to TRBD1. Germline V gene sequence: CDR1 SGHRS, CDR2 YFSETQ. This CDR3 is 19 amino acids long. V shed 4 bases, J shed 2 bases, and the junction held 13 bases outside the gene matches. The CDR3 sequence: CASSPWGTGGGPGANVLTF. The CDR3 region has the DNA TGCGCCAGCAGCCCCTGGGGAACAGGGGGCGGTCCTGGGGCCAACGTCCTGACTTTC.

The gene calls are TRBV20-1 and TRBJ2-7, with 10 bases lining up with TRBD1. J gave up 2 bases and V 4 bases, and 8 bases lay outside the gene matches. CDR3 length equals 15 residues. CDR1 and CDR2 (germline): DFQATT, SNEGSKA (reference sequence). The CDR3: CSATPAGTGAYEQYF. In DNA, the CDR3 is TGCAGTGCTACACCCGCAGGGACAGGGGCCTACGAGCAGTACTTC.

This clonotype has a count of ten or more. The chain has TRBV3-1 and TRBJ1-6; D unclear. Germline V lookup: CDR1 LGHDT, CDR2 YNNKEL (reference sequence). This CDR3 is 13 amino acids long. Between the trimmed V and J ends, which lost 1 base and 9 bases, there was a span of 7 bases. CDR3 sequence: CASSQADISPLHF. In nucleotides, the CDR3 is TGTGCCAGCAGCCAAGCAGACATTTCACCCCTCCACTTT.

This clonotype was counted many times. CDR3 nucleotides: TGTGCCAGCAGCTTGGAAAGGGGGGGGACCCAGTACTTC. The encoded protein is CASSLERGGTQYF. V is TRBV7-2 and J is TRBJ2-5; D possibly corresponds to TRBD2 (7 bases). The CDR3 length is 13 residues. Trimming pared 3 bases from V and 7 bases from J, leaving 12 bases between. Germline CDR1 reads SGHTA; CDR2 reads FQGNSA.

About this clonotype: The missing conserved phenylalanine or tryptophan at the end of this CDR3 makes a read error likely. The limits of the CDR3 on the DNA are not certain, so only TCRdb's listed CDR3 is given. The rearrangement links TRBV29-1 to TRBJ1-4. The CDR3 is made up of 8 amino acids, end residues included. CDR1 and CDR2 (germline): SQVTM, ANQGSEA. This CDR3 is CSVEQQGS.

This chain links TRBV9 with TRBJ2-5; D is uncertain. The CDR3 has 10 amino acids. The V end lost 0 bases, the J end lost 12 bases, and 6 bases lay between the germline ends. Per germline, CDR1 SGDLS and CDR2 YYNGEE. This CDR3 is CASSVGQEYF. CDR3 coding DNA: TGTGCCAGCAGCGTAGGCCAAGAGTACTTC.

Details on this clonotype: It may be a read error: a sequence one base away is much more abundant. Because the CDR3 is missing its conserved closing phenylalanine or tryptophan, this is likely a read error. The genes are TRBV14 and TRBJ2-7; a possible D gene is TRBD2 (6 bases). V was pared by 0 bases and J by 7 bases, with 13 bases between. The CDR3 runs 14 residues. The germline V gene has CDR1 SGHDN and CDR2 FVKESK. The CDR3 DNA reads TGTGCCAGCAGCCAAGACCAGGGCGCGGGGGAGCAGTACCTC. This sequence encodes CASSQDQGAGEQYL.

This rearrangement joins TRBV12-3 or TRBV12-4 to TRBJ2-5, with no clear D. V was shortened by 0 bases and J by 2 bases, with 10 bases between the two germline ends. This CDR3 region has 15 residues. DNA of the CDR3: TGTGCCAGCAGTTTAGCGCTAAGGCCACAAGAGACCCAGTACTTC. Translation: CASSLALRPQETQYF.

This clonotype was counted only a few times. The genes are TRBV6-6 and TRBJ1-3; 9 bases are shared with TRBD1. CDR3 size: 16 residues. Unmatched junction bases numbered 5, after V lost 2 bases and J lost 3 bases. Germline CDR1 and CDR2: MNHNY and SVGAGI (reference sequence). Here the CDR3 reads CASSYGTGSLGNTIYF. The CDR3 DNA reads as TGTGCCAGCAGTTACGGGACAGGGAGTCTTGGAAACACCATATATTTT.

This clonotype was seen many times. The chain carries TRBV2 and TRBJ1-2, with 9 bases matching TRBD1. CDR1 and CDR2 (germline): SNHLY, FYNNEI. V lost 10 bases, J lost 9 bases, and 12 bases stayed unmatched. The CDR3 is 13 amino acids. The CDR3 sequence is CAKGPTGGGSYTF. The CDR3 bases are TGTGCCAAAGGACCGACAGGGGGAGGAAGCTACACCTTC.

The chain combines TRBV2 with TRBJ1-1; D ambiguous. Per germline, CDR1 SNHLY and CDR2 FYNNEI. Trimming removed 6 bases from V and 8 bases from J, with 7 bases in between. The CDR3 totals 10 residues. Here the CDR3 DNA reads TGTGCCAGCAGACCTGCAGAAGCTTTCTTT. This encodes CASRPAEAFF.

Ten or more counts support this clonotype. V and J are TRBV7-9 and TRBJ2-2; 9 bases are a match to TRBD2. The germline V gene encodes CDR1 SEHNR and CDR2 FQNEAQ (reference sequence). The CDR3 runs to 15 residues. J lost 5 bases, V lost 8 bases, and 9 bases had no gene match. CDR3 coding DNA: TGTGCCAGCGAGGCGGGAGGGCCCGGAACCGGGGAGCTGTTTTTT. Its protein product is CASEAGGPGTGELFF.

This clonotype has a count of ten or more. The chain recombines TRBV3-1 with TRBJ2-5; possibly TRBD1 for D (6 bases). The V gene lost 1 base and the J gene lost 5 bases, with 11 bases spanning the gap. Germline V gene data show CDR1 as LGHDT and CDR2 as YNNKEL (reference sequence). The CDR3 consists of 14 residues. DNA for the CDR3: TGTGCCAGCAGCCAAGCCACAGGGTGGGAGACCCAGTACTTC. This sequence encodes CASSQATGWETQYF.

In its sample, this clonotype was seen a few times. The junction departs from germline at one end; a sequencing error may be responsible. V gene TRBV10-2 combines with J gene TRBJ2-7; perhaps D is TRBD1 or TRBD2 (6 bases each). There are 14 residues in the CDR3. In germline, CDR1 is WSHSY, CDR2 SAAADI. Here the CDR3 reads CASSYTGATYEQYF. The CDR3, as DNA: TGTGCCAGCAGTTACACGGGGGCGACCTACGAGCAGTACTTC.

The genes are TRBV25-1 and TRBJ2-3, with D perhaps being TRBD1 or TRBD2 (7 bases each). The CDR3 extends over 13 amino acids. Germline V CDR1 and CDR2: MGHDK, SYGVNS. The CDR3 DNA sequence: TGTGCGGTGGGGGGCCAGGGGGGGGATACGCAGTATTTT. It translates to CAVGGQGGDTQYF.

For the CDR3, the DNA is TGTGCCACCGTAACCTCCTACGAGCAGTACTTC. It translates to CATVTSYEQYF. V gene TRBV2 combines with J gene TRBJ2-7; D not resolved. The CDR3 spans 11 residues. Germline-derived CDR1 and CDR2 are SNHLY and FYNNEI. V lost 10 bases to trimming and J lost 0 bases, with 7 bases between them.

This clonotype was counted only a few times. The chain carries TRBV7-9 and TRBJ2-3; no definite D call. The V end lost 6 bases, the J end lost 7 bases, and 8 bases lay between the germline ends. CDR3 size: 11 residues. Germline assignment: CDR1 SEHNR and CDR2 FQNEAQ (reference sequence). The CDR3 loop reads CASRPANTQYF. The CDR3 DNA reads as TGTGCCAGCAGACCGGCAAATACGCAGTATTTT.

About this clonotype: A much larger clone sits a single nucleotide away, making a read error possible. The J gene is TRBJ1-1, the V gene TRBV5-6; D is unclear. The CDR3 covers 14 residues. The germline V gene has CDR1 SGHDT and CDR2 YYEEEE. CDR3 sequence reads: CASSQFVRNTEALF. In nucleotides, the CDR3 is TGCGCCAGCAGCCAGTTTGTTAGGAACACTGAAGCTCTCTTT.

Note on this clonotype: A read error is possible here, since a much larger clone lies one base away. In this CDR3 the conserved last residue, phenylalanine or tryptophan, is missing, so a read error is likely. The CDR3 DNA reads as TGCAGTGCGGGCGACAGGGAATCCTACGAGCAGTACCTC. It is translated as CSAGDRESYEQYL. This chain joins TRBV20-1 and TRBJ2-7; 7 bases match TRBD1. The germline gives CDR1 DFQATT, CDR2 SNEGSKA (reference sequence). J lost 1 base, V lost 6 bases, and 6 bases had no gene match. The CDR3 has 13 residues.

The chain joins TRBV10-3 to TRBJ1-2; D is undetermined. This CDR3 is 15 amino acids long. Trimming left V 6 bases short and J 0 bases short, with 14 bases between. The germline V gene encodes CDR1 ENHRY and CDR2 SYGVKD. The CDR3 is CAIRRQREANYGYTF. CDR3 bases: TGTGCCATCAGGAGGCAGCGAGAAGCTAACTATGGCTACACCTTC.